This T cell receptor beta chain was recovered during a study of blood T cell repertoires in COVID-19. Looking at the study overall: Some COVID-19 samples were acute and others convalescent; all came from the United States, Italy and Spain. PBMCs, B-cell-depleted T cells, or T cells provided the cDNA or gDNA that made up the material.

The ends lost 4 bases at V and 3 bases at J; junction bases unmatched: 8. There are 15 residues in the CDR3. Germline-derived CDR1 and CDR2 are MNHEY and SVGAGI. Authors' data handling: Amplification of reference gene primers provided the estimated nucleated cell counts. Assay used: immunoSEQ multiplex PCR; TCRdb lists only in-frame clones, some missing. The DNA gave D and trimming, while V, J and clone size come from that table. This sample has some 99,000 clones, with approximately 82% found just once. The material sequenced was peripheral blood. The rearrangement links TRBV6-5 to TRBJ2-7, with 8 bases identical to TRBD1. The clonotype was recovered from a woman of 80 years or more with active or convalescent COVID-19. The CDR3 DNA follows: TGTGCCAGCAGTTCCCAGGGGGCGCGTTTCTACGAGCAGTACTTC. Translating it yields CASSSQGARFYEQYF.